This T cell receptor (beta chain) was sequenced in a study of blood T cell repertoires in COVID-19. Study context: The United States, Italy and Spain provided the acute and convalescent COVID-19 samples.

In the source study's methods: For nucleated cells, counts were estimated from reference gene primer amplification. Profiling relied on immunoSEQ multiplex PCR, and the TCRdb table lists in-frame clones only, not all of them. V and J calls plus clone size are reproduced from that table; the DNA served to infer D and trimming. Of around 200,000 clones in the sample, approximately 91% were seen once. With 0 bases removed from V and 7 bases from J, the gap between germline ends came to 8 bases. Germline lookup yields CDR1 LGHDT and CDR2 YNNKEL (reference sequence). This CDR3 has 13 amino acids. This TCR was sampled from a man aged 18 to 30 with active or convalescent COVID-19. The genes are TRBV3-1 (or the pseudogene TRBV3-2) and TRBJ2-3, with D unresolved. The sequenced sample consisted of peripheral blood. The CDR3, as DNA: TGTGCCAGCAGCCAAGACCGCGGAAATACGCAGTATTTT. It specifies CASSQDRGNTQYF.